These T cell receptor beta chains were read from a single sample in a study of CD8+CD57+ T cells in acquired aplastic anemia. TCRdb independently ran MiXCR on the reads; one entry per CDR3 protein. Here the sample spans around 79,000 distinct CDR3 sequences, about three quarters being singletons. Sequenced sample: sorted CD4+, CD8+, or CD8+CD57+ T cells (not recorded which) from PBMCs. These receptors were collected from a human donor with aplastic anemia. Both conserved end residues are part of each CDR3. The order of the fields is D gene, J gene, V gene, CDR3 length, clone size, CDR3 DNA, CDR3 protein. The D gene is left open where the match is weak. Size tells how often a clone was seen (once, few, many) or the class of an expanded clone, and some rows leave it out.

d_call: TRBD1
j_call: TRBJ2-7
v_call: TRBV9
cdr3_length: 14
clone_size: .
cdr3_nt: TGTGCCAGCAGCGGACGGGACAGCGACTACGAGCAGTACTTC
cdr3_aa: CASSGRDSDYEQYF

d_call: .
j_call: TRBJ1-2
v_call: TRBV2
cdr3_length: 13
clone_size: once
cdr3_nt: TGTGCCAGCCAAAAACTAGCTAACTATGGCTACACCTTC
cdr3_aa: CASQKLANYGYTF

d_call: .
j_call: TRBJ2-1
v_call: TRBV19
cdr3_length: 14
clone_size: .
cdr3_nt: TGTGCCAGTAGTATCTCGACTAGTACCAATGAGCAGTTCTTC
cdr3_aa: CASSISTSTNEQFF

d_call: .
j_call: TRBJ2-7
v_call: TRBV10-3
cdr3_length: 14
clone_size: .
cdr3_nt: TGTGCCATCAGTGAGGGACTCTCAATCTACGAGCAGTACTTC
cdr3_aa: CAISEGLSIYEQYF

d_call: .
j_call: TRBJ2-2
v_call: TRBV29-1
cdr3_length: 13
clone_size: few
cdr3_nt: TGCAGCGTTGCCAGGTCGAACACCGGGGAGCTGTTTTTT
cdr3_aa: CSVARSNTGELFF

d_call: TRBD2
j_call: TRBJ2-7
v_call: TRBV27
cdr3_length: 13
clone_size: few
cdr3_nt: TGTGCCAGCACCGGGACTAGCGGCTACGAGCAGTACTTC
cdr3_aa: CASTGTSGYEQYF

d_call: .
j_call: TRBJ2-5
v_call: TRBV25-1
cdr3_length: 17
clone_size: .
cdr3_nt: TGTGCCAGCAGTGAATATATTTGGCACCGGGGCGGGATGACCCAGTACTTC
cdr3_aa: CASSEYIWHRGGMTQYF

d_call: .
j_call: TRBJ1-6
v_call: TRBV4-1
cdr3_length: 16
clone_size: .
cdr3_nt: TGCGCCAGCAGCCAGAGGGGCAGCTCCTATAATTCACCCCTCCACTTT
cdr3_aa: CASSQRGSSYNSPLHF

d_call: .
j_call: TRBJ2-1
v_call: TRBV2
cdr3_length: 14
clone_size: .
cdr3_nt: TGTGCCAGCAGTGAAATAGCTGCCTACAATGAGCAGTTCTTC
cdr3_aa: CASSEIAAYNEQFF

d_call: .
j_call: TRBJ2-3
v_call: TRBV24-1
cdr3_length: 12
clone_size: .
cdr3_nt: TGTGCCACCAGGGGCCAATGGGATACGCAGTATTTT
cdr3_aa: CATRGQWDTQYF

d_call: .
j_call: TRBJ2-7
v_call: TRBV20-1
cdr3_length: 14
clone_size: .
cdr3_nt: TGCAGTGCTAGGGGGTGGGGCCGCTTTTCCGAGCAGTACTTC
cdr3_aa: CSARGWGRFSEQYF

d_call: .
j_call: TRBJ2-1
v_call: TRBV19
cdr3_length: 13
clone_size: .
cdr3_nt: TGTGCCAGTAGTATGACACCCCCCAATGAGCAGTTCTTC
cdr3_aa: CASSMTPPNEQFF

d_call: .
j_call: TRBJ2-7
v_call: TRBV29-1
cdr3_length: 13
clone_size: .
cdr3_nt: TGCAGCGTCACGAACGGTGGAGCATACGAGCAGTACTTC
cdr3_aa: CSVTNGGAYEQYF

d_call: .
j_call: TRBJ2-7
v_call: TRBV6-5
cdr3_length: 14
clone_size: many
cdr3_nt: TGTGCCAGCAGTTATGTCCAGGGGTCGTACGAGCAGTACTTC
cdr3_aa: CASSYVQGSYEQYF

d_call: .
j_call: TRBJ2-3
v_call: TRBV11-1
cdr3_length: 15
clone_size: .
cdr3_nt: TGTGCCAGCAGCCCGCAATCTGGCGGCACAGATACGCAGTATTTT
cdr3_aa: CASSPQSGGTDTQYF

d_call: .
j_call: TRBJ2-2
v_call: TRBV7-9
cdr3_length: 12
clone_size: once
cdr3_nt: TGTGCCAGCAGCCCTAGCGCCGGGGAGCTGTTTTTT
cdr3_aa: CASSPSAGELFF

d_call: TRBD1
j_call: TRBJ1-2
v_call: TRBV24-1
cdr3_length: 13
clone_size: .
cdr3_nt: TGTGCCACCAGCACAGGGGGCGCGGGGGGCTACACCTTC
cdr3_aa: CATSTGGAGGYTF

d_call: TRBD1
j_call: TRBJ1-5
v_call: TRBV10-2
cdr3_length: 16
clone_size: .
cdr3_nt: TGCGCCAGCAGTGAGCGGACAGGGTATAGCAATCAGCCCCAGCATTTT
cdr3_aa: CASSERTGYSNQPQHF

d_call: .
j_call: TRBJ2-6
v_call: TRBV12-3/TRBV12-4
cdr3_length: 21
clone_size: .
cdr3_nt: TGTGCCAGCAGTTTAGGCAGGGTCCCTAGGGTTGGGAACTCTGGGGCCAACGTCCTGACTTTC
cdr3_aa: CASSLGRVPRVGNSGANVLTF

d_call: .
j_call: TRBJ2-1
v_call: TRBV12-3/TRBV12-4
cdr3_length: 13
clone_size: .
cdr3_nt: TGTGCCAGCATCCCGGCCGCAAGGAATGAGCAGTTCTTC
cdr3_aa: CASIPAARNEQFF

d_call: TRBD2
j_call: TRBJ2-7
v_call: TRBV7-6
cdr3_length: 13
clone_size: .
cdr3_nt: TGTGCTGTCACTAGCGGGAGGGCTGGCGAGCAGTACTTC
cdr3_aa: CAVTSGRAGEQYF

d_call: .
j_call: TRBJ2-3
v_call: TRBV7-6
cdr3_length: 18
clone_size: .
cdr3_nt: TGTGCCAGCAGCTTAGACCAAGCGGGCCTCACTCAGGCAGATACGCAGTATTTT
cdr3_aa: CASSLDQAGLTQADTQYF

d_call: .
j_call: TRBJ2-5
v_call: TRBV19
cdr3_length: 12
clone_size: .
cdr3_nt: TGTGCCAGTAGTGGGCCCTCTCCTACCCAGTACTTC
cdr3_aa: CASSGPSPTQYF

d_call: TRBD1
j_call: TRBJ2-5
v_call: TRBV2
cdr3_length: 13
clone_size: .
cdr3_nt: TGTGCCAGCCGAGGGGGCAGGCAAGAGACCCAGTACTTC
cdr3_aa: CASRGGRQETQYF

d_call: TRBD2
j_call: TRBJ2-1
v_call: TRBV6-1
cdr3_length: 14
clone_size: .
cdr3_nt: TGTGCCAGCAGAAGACTAGCGGACTACAATGAGCAGTTCTTC
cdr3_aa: CASRRLADYNEQFF

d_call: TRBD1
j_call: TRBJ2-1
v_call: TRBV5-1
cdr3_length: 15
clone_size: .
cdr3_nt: TGCGCCAGCAGCTTGGGACAGGGGTTAGGCAATGAGCAGTTCTTC
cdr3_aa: CASSLGQGLGNEQFF

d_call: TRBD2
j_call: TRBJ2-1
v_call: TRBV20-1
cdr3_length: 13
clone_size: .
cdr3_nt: TGCAGTGCTAGAGACCTTAGCGGGAGTTGGCAGTTCTTC
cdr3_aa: CSARDLSGSWQFF

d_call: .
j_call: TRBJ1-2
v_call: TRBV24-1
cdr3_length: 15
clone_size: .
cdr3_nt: TGTGCCACCAGTGATGGGGGACCGCGCAGCTATGGCTACACCTTC
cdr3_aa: CATSDGGPRSYGYTF

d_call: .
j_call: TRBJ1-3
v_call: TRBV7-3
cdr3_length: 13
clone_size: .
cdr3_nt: TGTGCCAGCAGCTCACCGGGGGTGAACACCATATATTTT
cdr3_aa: CASSSPGVNTIYF

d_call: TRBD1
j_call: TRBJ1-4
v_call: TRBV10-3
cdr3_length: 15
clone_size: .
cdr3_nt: TGTGCCATCAGTGACAGGGGGCAGACTAATGAAAAACTGTTTTTT
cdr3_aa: CAISDRGQTNEKLFF

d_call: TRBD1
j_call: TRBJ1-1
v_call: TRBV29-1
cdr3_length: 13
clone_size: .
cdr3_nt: TGCAGCGTTGAAGGAGGGGACAGCCCTGAAGCTTTCTTT
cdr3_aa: CSVEGGDSPEAFF

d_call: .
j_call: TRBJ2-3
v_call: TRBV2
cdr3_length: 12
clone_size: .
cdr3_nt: TGTGCCAGCCCCCCTACCACAGATACGCAGTATTTT
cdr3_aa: CASPPTTDTQYF

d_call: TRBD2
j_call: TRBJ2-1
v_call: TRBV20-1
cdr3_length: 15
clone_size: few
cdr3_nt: TGCAGTGCTAGAACTAGCGGGGGGGCCTATGGTGAGCAGTTCTTC
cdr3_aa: CSARTSGGAYGEQFF

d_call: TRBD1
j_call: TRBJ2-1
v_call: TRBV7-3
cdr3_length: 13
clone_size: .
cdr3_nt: TGTGCCGGCAGCGGACAGGGGAACAATGAGCAGTTCTTC
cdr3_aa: CAGSGQGNNEQFF

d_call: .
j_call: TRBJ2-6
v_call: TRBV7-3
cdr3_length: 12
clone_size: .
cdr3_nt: TGTGCCCATGACTCTGGGGCCAACGTCCTGACTTTC
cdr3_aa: CAHDSGANVLTF

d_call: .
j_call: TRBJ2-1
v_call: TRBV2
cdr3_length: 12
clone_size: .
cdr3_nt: TGTGCCAGCAGCGGCTCAACACATGAGCAGTTCTTC
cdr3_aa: CASSGSTHEQFF

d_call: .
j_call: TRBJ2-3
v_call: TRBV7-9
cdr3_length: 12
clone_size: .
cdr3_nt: TGTGCCAGCAGCTCCAACACAGATACGCAGTATTTT
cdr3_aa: CASSSNTDTQYF

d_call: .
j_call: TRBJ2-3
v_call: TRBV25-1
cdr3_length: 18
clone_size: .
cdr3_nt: TGTGCCAGCAGTCGAACTTCCGCGGGACAGAGGAACACAGATACGCAGTATTTT
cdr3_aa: CASSRTSAGQRNTDTQYF

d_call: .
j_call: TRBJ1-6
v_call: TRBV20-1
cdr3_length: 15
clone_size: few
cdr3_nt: TGCAGTGCTACCGACGGGGGGGACGAGGTTTCACCCCTCCACTTT
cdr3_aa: CSATDGGDEVSPLHF

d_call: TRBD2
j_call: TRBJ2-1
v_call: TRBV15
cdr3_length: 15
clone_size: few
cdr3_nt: TGTGCCACCAGCAGAGGCGGGAGGTCCTACAATGAGCAGTTCTTC
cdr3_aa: CATSRGGRSYNEQFF

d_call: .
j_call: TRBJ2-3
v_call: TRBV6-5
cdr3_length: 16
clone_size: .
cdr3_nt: TGTGCCAGCAGTTACGGGAGGACACTCAGCACAGATACGCAGTATTTT
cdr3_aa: CASSYGRTLSTDTQYF

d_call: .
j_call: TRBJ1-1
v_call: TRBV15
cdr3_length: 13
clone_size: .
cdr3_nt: TGTGCCACCAGCAGAGATTGGGGCACTGAAGCTTTCTTT
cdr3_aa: CATSRDWGTEAFF

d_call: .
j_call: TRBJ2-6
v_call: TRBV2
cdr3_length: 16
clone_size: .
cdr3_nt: TGTGCCAGCAGTGAGGAAGGGTCCTCTGGGGCCAACGTCCTGACTTTC
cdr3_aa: CASSEEGSSGANVLTF

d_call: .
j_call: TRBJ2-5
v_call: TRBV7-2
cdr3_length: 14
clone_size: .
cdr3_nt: TGTGCCAGCAGCCACCCGGCGGGGATAGAGACCCAGTACTTC
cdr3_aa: CASSHPAGIETQYF

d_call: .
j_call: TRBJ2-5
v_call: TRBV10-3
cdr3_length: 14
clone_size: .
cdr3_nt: TGTGCCATCAGTGAGTCTGGGCTCCAAGAGACCCAGTACTTC
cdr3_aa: CAISESGLQETQYF

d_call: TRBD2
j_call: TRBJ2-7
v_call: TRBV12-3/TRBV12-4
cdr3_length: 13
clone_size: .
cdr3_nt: TGTGCCAGCAGGGGACTAGCGGGTGACGAGCAGTACTTC
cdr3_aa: CASRGLAGDEQYF

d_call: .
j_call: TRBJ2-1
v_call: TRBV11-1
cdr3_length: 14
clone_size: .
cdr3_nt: TGTGCCAGCAGCTACAATGGCCGGAGGAATGAGCAGTTCTTC
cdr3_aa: CASSYNGRRNEQFF

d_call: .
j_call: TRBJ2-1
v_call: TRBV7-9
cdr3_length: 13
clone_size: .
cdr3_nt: TGTGCCAGCAGCCCACCCCGGACCGATGAGCAGTTCTTC
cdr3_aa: CASSPPRTDEQFF

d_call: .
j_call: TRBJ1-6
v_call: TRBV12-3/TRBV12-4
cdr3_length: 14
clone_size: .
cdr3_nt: TGTGCCAGCAGTCCTACATTAGGAGATTCACCCCTCCACTTT
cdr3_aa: CASSPTLGDSPLHF